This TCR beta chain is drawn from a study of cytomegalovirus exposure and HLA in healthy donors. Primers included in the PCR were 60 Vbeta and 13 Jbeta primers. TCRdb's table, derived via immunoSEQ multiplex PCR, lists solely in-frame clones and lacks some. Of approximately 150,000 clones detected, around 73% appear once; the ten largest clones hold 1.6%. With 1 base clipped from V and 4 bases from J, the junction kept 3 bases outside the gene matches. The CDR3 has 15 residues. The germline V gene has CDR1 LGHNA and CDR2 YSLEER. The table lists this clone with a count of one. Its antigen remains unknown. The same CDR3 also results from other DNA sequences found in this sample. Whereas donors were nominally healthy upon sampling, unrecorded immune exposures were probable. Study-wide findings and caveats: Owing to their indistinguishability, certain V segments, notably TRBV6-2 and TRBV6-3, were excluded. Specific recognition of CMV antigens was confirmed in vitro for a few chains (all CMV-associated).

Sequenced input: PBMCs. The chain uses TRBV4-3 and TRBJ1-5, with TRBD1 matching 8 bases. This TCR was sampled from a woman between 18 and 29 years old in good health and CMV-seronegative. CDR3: CASSQGTGGNQPQHF. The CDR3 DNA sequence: TGCGCCAGCAGCCAAGGTACAGGGGGTAATCAGCCCCAGCATTTT.